The present T cell receptor beta chain was sequenced within a study of lymphopenia after photon versus proton radiotherapy. This clone was seen a handful of times. Its antigen is unknown. This CDR3 comprises 14 residues. V lost 1 base and J 7 bases, leaving 14 bases between the germline ends. Looked up from germline, CDR1 is SGHNT and CDR2 is YENEEA. General study results and limits: In patients who died, overall survival fell as post-nadir TCR diversity dropped more. After the lymphocyte nadir, photon-treated repertoires showed oligoclonal expansion, especially of CD8+ Temra cells.

Libraries were prepared by immunoSEQ multiplex PCR; TCRdb keeps only in-frame clonotypes and omits some of them. The table lists 30,000 to 40,000 clones, around nine tenths of them singletons. The source material was peripheral blood, sampled from a patient treated with photon-based radiotherapy. The TCR sequence derives from a man between 60 and 75 years old with cholangiocarcinoma. V usage is TRBV11-3 and J usage is TRBJ2-7, with D tentatively TRBD2 (6 bases). CDR3 amino acids: CASSLGASGREQYF. DNA for the CDR3: TGTGCCAGCAGCTTAGGGGCGTCAGGGAGGGAGCAGTACTTC.